Listed below are T cell receptor beta chains from one sample, sequenced in a study of human T cells and chemical hapten exposure. TCRdb redid the calling of the RACE reads with MiXCR, one entry per CDR3 protein. The sample lists 150,000 to 200,000 distinct CDR3 sequences; approximately 29% were seen once. This specimen consisted of whole blood, obtained in connection with sensitization to the hapten diphenylcyclopropenone (DPC). Receptors were obtained from a woman in her 30s with alopecia areata. Some clones in this sample may be carry-over from other donors' samples. Both conserved end residues are part of each CDR3. The D gene is left open where the match is weak. Clone size, where shown, is once, few, many, or a class for clones that have expanded.

V gene: TRBV5-1
J gene: TRBJ2-1
D gene: TRBD2
clone size: .
CDR3 DNA: TGCGCCAGCAGCTTGTTTAGCGGGAGTTCCTACAATGAGCAGTTCTTC
CDR3 protein: CASSLFSGSSYNEQFF

V gene: TRBV4-3
J gene: TRBJ2-5
D gene: .
clone size: few
CDR3 DNA: TGCGCCAGCAGCCGCCGGGAAGAAGAGACCCAGTACTTC
CDR3 protein: CASSRREEETQYF

V gene: TRBV4-3
J gene: TRBJ2-7
D gene: .
clone size: few
CDR3 DNA: TGCGCCAGCAGCCAATCCGCGACCTACGAGCAGTACTTC
CDR3 protein: CASSQSATYEQYF

V gene: TRBV10-3
J gene: TRBJ1-1
D gene: .
clone size: .
CDR3 DNA: TGTGCCATCAGTGGGGGACTCCCACCCGAAGCTTTCTTT
CDR3 protein: CAISGGLPPEAFF

V gene: TRBV11-2
J gene: TRBJ2-1
D gene: TRBD2
clone size: many
CDR3 DNA: TGTGCCAGCAGCTTAGTGGCTAGCGGAGGCTCCTACAATGAGCAGTTCTTC
CDR3 protein: CASSLVASGGSYNEQFF

V gene: TRBV5-4
J gene: TRBJ2-5
D gene: .
clone size: few
CDR3 DNA: TGTGCCAGCAGCTTGGAAGCTGGCTATCAAGAGACCCAGTACTTC
CDR3 protein: CASSLEAGYQETQYF

V gene: TRBV29-1
J gene: TRBJ1-2
D gene: TRBD1
clone size: few
CDR3 DNA: TGCAGCGTTGCGAAAGGGGGCGGAGGGGACTATGGCTACACCTTC
CDR3 protein: CSVAKGGGGDYGYTF

V gene: TRBV29-1
J gene: TRBJ2-2
D gene: .
clone size: few
CDR3 DNA: TGCAGCGCCGGGACACCTAACACCGGGGAGCTGTTTTTT
CDR3 protein: CSAGTPNTGELFF

V gene: TRBV6-2/TRBV6-3
J gene: TRBJ1-2
D gene: TRBD1
clone size: few
CDR3 DNA: TGTGCCAGCAGTCCCGGGACAGGATTTTATGGCTACACCTTC
CDR3 protein: CASSPGTGFYGYTF

V gene: TRBV6-5
J gene: TRBJ2-7
D gene: .
clone size: few
CDR3 DNA: TGTGCCAGCAGTTGGAACAGGGACTTTCTCTCCGGCGAGCAGTACTTC
CDR3 protein: CASSWNRDFLSGEQYF

V gene: TRBV28
J gene: TRBJ2-7
D gene: TRBD1
clone size: few
CDR3 DNA: TGTGCCAGCAGTTCCCCCGGGACAGGAGCCATCTACGAGCAGTACTTC
CDR3 protein: CASSSPGTGAIYEQYF

V gene: TRBV7-2
J gene: TRBJ1-6
D gene: .
clone size: .
CDR3 DNA: TGTGCCAGCAAAGGAATGGATAATTCACCCCTCCACTTT
CDR3 protein: CASKGMDNSPLHF

V gene: TRBV6-6
J gene: TRBJ1-6
D gene: .
clone size: .
CDR3 DNA: TGTGCCAGCAGTTACGGTTTAACGGGGGAGAATTCACCCCTCCACTTT
CDR3 protein: CASSYGLTGENSPLHF

V gene: TRBV6-5
J gene: TRBJ2-5
D gene: TRBD2
clone size: many
CDR3 DNA: TGTGCCAGCAGTTACTCTCCCCTCGGGACTAGTGACGAGACCCAGTACTTC
CDR3 protein: CASSYSPLGTSDETQYF

V gene: TRBV5-5
J gene: TRBJ1-5
D gene: .
clone size: .
CDR3 DNA: TGTGCCAGCAGCTTGGGACTAATTGATCAGCCCCAGCATTTT
CDR3 protein: CASSLGLIDQPQHF

V gene: TRBV20-1
J gene: TRBJ2-3
D gene: .
clone size: few
CDR3 DNA: TGCAGTGCTAGAGGGGCCCTTCTGAATACGCAGTATTTT
CDR3 protein: CSARGALLNTQYF

V gene: TRBV7-2
J gene: TRBJ2-5
D gene: .
clone size: .
CDR3 DNA: TGTGCCAGCAGCTTAGTGGGGGGTGGGCGAGAGACCCAGTACTTC
CDR3 protein: CASSLVGGGRETQYF

V gene: TRBV27
J gene: TRBJ1-2
D gene: .
clone size: few
CDR3 DNA: TGTGCCAGCAGTTCCCTAGCTAGCTATGGCTACACCTTC
CDR3 protein: CASSSLASYGYTF

V gene: TRBV10-3
J gene: TRBJ1-5
D gene: .
clone size: .
CDR3 DNA: TGTGCCATCAGTGGGGGGGGAACTCAGCCCCAGCATTTT
CDR3 protein: CAISGGGTQPQHF

V gene: TRBV10-3
J gene: TRBJ2-5
D gene: .
clone size: .
CDR3 DNA: TGTGCCATCGGGACTTTTCAAGAGACCCAGTACTTC
CDR3 protein: CAIGTFQETQYF

V gene: TRBV10-3
J gene: TRBJ1-1
D gene: .
clone size: .
CDR3 DNA: TGTGCCATCAGCCCCGGGACACTTGACACTGAAGCTTTCTTT
CDR3 protein: CAISPGTLDTEAFF

V gene: TRBV12-3/TRBV12-4
J gene: TRBJ1-1
D gene: TRBD1
clone size: few
CDR3 DNA: TGTGCCAGCCACTTGGACAGGTTCCGTGAAGCTTTCTTT
CDR3 protein: CASHLDRFREAFF

V gene: TRBV28
J gene: TRBJ2-7
D gene: .
clone size: many
CDR3 DNA: TGTGCCAGCAGGGACCCGGGACGGCCCTACGAGCAGTACTTC
CDR3 protein: CASRDPGRPYEQYF

V gene: TRBV2
J gene: TRBJ1-2
D gene: TRBD1
clone size: .
CDR3 DNA: TGTGCCAGCAGTGGCGGGACAGATGGCTACACCTTC
CDR3 protein: CASSGGTDGYTF

V gene: TRBV7-9
J gene: TRBJ2-2
D gene: .
clone size: few
CDR3 DNA: TGTGCCAGGGAGACAGGTACCGGGGAGCTGTTTTTT
CDR3 protein: CARETGTGELFF

V gene: TRBV7-9
J gene: TRBJ2-7
D gene: .
clone size: .
CDR3 DNA: TGTGCCAGCAGCTTAGAATCGACTTTCTACGAGCAGTACTTC
CDR3 protein: CASSLESTFYEQYF

V gene: TRBV20-1
J gene: TRBJ2-3
D gene: .
clone size: .
CDR3 DNA: TGCAGTGCCTCGACGACCTTCAGCACAGATACGCAGTATTTT
CDR3 protein: CSASTTFSTDTQYF

V gene: TRBV7-9
J gene: TRBJ1-1
D gene: .
clone size: .
CDR3 DNA: TGTGCCAGCAGCTCCCGAGGAGGCCAGAACACTGAAGCTTTCTTT
CDR3 protein: CASSSRGGQNTEAFF

V gene: TRBV20-1
J gene: TRBJ2-7
D gene: .
clone size: .
CDR3 DNA: TGCAGTGCTACGAGGACAGCCCACGAGCAGTACTTC
CDR3 protein: CSATRTAHEQYF

V gene: TRBV3-1
J gene: TRBJ2-7
D gene: TRBD2
clone size: .
CDR3 DNA: TGTGCCAGCAGCCAGGTTCCGACGACTAGCGGGAGGAGCTACGAGCAGTACTTC
CDR3 protein: CASSQVPTTSGRSYEQYF

V gene: TRBV28
J gene: TRBJ1-3
D gene: .
clone size: few
CDR3 DNA: TGTGCCAGCAGTGAGGGGTCTTCGAGGAACACCATATATTTT
CDR3 protein: CASSEGSSRNTIYF

V gene: TRBV20-1
J gene: TRBJ2-6
D gene: .
clone size: many
CDR3 DNA: TGCAGTGCTAGAGATCCCCTAGTGGGGACTGGGGCCAACGTCCTGACTTTC
CDR3 protein: CSARDPLVGTGANVLTF

V gene: TRBV6-5
J gene: TRBJ1-6
D gene: .
clone size: .
CDR3 DNA: TGTGCCAGCAGTTACGTTACGACAGCTAGCTCCTATAATTCACCCCTCCACTTT
CDR3 protein: CASSYVTTASSYNSPLHF

V gene: TRBV29-1
J gene: TRBJ1-1
D gene: .
clone size: .
CDR3 DNA: TGCAGCGTTGAAGGGTATGATGAAGCTTTCTTT
CDR3 protein: CSVEGYDEAFF

V gene: TRBV29-1
J gene: TRBJ2-2
D gene: .
clone size: .
CDR3 DNA: TGCAGCGTTGCCCGGGACCGGAACACCGGGGAGCTGTTTTTT
CDR3 protein: CSVARDRNTGELFF

V gene: TRBV20-1
J gene: TRBJ2-5
D gene: .
clone size: .
CDR3 DNA: TGCAGTGCCACACGAAGTCCAGAGACCCAGTACTTC
CDR3 protein: CSATRSPETQYF

V gene: TRBV9
J gene: TRBJ1-4
D gene: .
clone size: few
CDR3 DNA: TGTGCCAGCAGCGTAGAGGAAAGGGGGGGTGAAAAACTGTTTTTT
CDR3 protein: CASSVEERGGEKLFF

V gene: TRBV11-1
J gene: TRBJ1-1
D gene: .
clone size: few
CDR3 DNA: TGTGCCAGCAGCTCGCAGGGAGTCACTGAAGCTTTCTTT
CDR3 protein: CASSSQGVTEAFF

V gene: TRBV3-1
J gene: TRBJ1-6
D gene: .
clone size: .
CDR3 DNA: TGTGCCAGCAGCCAAGGCCAGGGCGAATTACCCCTCCACTTT
CDR3 protein: CASSQGQGELPLHF

V gene: TRBV10-3
J gene: TRBJ2-3
D gene: TRBD1
clone size: few
CDR3 DNA: TGTGCCATCAGTCGACAGGGGGCATTGGATACGCAGTATTTT
CDR3 protein: CAISRQGALDTQYF

V gene: TRBV5-4
J gene: TRBJ2-5
D gene: .
clone size: few
CDR3 DNA: TGTGCCAGCAGTCGTCAAGGGACCCAAGAGACCCAGTACTTC
CDR3 protein: CASSRQGTQETQYF

V gene: TRBV3-1
J gene: TRBJ1-2
D gene: .
clone size: few
CDR3 DNA: TGTGCCAGCAGCCAAGATGACAGACTCTATGGCTACACCTTC
CDR3 protein: CASSQDDRLYGYTF

V gene: TRBV6-6
J gene: TRBJ1-1
D gene: .
clone size: few
CDR3 DNA: TGTGCCAGCAGTTCTCTCGAAGCATCAGAAGCTTTCTTT
CDR3 protein: CASSSLEASEAFF

V gene: TRBV29-1
J gene: TRBJ2-5
D gene: .
clone size: .
CDR3 DNA: TGCAGCGCGGCCGGGTCGCAAGAGACCCAGTACTTC
CDR3 protein: CSAAGSQETQYF

V gene: TRBV11-2
J gene: TRBJ2-7
D gene: TRBD1
clone size: .
CDR3 DNA: TGTGCCAGCAGCGCAGCCTCCGGCTGGGACAGGGACGAGCAGTACTTC
CDR3 protein: CASSAASGWDRDEQYF

V gene: TRBV4-1
J gene: TRBJ1-5
D gene: .
clone size: .
CDR3 DNA: TGCGCCAGCAGCTTACAGGGAGGGCCTAGCAATCAGCCCCAGCATTTT
CDR3 protein: CASSLQGGPSNQPQHF

V gene: TRBV4-2
J gene: TRBJ1-5
D gene: TRBD1
clone size: .
CDR3 DNA: TGTGCCAGCAGCCAGACAGGGGGCTGGCAGCCCCAGCATTTT
CDR3 protein: CASSQTGGWQPQHF

V gene: TRBV3-1
J gene: TRBJ1-5
D gene: .
clone size: many
CDR3 DNA: TGTGCCAGCAGCCAAGGAACCCCAAGGGGGAGCCAGCCCCAGCATTTT
CDR3 protein: CASSQGTPRGSQPQHF

V gene: TRBV7-2
J gene: TRBJ2-5
D gene: .
clone size: .
CDR3 DNA: TGTGCCAGCAGCTCCACCGCCGGGACTCCGAGGGAGACCCAGTACTTC
CDR3 protein: CASSSTAGTPRETQYF

V gene: TRBV29-1
J gene: TRBJ2-7
D gene: TRBD1
clone size: .
CDR3 DNA: TGCAGCGTCGGTGGGACAGGGGGCGCCTACGAGCAGTACTTC
CDR3 protein: CSVGGTGGAYEQYF

V gene: TRBV12-3/TRBV12-4
J gene: TRBJ2-1
D gene: .
clone size: .
CDR3 DNA: TGTGCCAGCAGTTTACGACAGTACAATGAGCAGTTCTTC
CDR3 protein: CASSLRQYNEQFF

V gene: TRBV30
J gene: TRBJ2-5
D gene: TRBD1
clone size: .
CDR3 DNA: TGTGCCTTGGACAGGGGGGAACCTATAGAGACCCAGTACTTC
CDR3 protein: CALDRGEPIETQYF

V gene: TRBV29-1
J gene: TRBJ2-1
D gene: TRBD2
clone size: .
CDR3 DNA: TGCAGCACCGGGACTAGTATGAATGAGCAGTTCTTC
CDR3 protein: CSTGTSMNEQFF

V gene: TRBV7-2
J gene: TRBJ2-2
D gene: .
clone size: few
CDR3 DNA: TGTGCCAGCAGCTTAGAGACTACCAACACCGGGGAGCTGTTTTTT
CDR3 protein: CASSLETTNTGELFF

V gene: TRBV7-2
J gene: TRBJ2-3
D gene: .
clone size: .
CDR3 DNA: TGTGCCAGCAGCCGGGCGGTGGCAGATACGCAGTATTTT
CDR3 protein: CASSRAVADTQYF

V gene: TRBV28
J gene: TRBJ2-3
D gene: TRBD2
clone size: .
CDR3 DNA: TGTGCCAGCAGTTTCCCGGGACTAGCGGGGGTTGTTGGCACAGATACGCAGTATTTT
CDR3 protein: CASSFPGLAGVVGTDTQYF

V gene: TRBV28
J gene: TRBJ2-1
D gene: TRBD2
clone size: .
CDR3 DNA: TGTGCCAGCAGTCCACATCATCTAGCGGCTAGCTCCTACAATGAGCAGTTCTTC
CDR3 protein: CASSPHHLAASSYNEQFF

V gene: TRBV4-3
J gene: TRBJ2-3
D gene: .
clone size: .
CDR3 DNA: TGCGCCAGCAGCCAAGATGGCCCCAGAAGCACAGATACGCAGTATTTT
CDR3 protein: CASSQDGPRSTDTQYF

V gene: TRBV9
J gene: TRBJ1-4
D gene: .
clone size: .
CDR3 DNA: TGTGCCAGCAGCCGAGGAGGGGCCAGGACTAATGAAAAACTGTTTTTT
CDR3 protein: CASSRGGARTNEKLFF

V gene: TRBV5-1
J gene: TRBJ2-1
D gene: TRBD2
clone size: few
CDR3 DNA: TGCGCCAGCAGCAACGGACTAGCGGGAGCCCGCTCCTACAATGAGCAGTTCTTC
CDR3 protein: CASSNGLAGARSYNEQFF